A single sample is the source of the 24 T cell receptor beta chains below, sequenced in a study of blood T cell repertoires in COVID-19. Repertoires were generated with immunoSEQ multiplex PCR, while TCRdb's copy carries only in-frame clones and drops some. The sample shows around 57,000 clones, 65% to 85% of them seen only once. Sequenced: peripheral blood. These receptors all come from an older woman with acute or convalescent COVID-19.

The CDR3 region has the DNA TGTGCCAGCTCTCCTTTCCAAGAGACCCAGTACTTC. Translated: CASSPFQETQYF. The chain combines TRBV28 with TRBJ2-5; D gene unclear. V was trimmed by 8 bases and J by 1 base, leaving 8 bases between them. The CDR3 has 12 residues. Germline V CDR1 and CDR2: MDHEN, SYDVKM.

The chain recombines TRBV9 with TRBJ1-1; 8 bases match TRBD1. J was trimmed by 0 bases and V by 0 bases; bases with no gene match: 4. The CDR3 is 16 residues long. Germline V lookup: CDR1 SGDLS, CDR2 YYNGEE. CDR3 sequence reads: CASSVDPGGMNTEAFF. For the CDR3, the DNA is TGTGCCAGCAGCGTAGACCCAGGGGGCATGAACACTGAAGCTTTCTTT. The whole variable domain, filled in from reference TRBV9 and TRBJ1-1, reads DSGVTQTPKHLITATGQRVTLRCSPRSGDLSVYWYQQSLDQGLQFLIQYYNGEERAKGNILERFSAQQFPDLHSELNLSSLELGDSALYFCASSVDPGGMNTEAFFGQGTRLTVV.

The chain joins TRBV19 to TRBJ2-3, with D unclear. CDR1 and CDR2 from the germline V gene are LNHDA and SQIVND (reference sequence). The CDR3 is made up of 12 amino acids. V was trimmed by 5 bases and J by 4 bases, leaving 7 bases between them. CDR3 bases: TGTGCCAGTAGTCGTATGTCAGATACGCAGTATTTT. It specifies CASSRMSDTQYF.

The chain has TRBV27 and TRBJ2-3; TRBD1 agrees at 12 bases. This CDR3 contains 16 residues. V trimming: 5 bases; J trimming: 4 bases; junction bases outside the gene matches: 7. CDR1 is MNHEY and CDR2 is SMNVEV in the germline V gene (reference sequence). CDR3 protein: CASSTGTGGAADTQYF. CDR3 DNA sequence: TGTGCCAGCAGTACCGGGACAGGGGGCGCCGCAGATACGCAGTATTTT.

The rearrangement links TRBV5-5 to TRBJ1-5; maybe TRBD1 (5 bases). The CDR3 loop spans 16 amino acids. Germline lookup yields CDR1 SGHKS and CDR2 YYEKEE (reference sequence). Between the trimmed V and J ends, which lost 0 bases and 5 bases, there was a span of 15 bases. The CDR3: CASSLGLWGGDQPQHF. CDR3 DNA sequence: TGTGCCAGCAGCTTGGGACTGTGGGGCGGAGATCAGCCCCAGCATTTT.

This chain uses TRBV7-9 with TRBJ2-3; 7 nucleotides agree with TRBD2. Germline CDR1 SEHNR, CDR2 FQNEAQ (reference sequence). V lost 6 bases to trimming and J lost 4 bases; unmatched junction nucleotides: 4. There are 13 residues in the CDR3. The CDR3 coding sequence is TGTGCCAGCAGTAAACGGGGGGCAGATACGCAGTATTTT. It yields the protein CASSKRGADTQYF.

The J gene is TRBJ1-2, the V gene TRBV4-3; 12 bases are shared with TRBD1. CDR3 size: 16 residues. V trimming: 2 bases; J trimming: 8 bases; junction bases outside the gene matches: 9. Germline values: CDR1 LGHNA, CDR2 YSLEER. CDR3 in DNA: TGCGCCAGCAGCCAACCGGGGACAGGGGGCATAAGGGGCTACACCTTC. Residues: CASSQPGTGGIRGYTF.

The CDR3 DNA follows: TGTGCCAGCAGCCCGTTGACCGGGATGAACACCGGGGAGCTGTTTTTT. It codes for CASSPLTGMNTGELFF. V is TRBV11-2 and J is TRBJ2-2; perhaps TRBD2 as D (5 bases). CDR1 is SGHAT and CDR2 is FQNNGV in the germline V gene. The CDR3 spans 16 residues. With 5 bases removed from V and 1 base from J, the gap between germline ends came to 14 bases.

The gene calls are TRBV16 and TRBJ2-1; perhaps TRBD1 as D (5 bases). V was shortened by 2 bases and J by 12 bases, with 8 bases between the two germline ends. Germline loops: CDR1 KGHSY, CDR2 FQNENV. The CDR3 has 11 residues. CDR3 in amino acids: CASSQRRGQFF. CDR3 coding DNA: TGTGCCAGCAGCCAAAGAAGGGGGCAGTTCTTC.

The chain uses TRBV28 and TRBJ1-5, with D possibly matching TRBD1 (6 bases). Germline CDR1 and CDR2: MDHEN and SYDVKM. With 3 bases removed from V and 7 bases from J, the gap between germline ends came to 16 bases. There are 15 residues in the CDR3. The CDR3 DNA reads TGTGCCAGCAGTTTCCAACAGGGTGAGTCCCAGCCCCAGCATTTT. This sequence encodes CASSFQQGESQPQHF.

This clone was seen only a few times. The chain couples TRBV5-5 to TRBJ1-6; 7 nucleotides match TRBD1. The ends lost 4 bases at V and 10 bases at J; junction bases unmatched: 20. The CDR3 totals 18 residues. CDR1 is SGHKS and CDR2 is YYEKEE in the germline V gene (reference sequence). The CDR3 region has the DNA TGTGCCAGCAGCCAGACCTCGACAGGGCCAGGTAGTTTGTCACCCCTCCACTTT. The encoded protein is CASSQTSTGPGSLSPLHF. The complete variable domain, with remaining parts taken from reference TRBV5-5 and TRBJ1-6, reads DAGVTQSPTHLIKTRGQQVTLRCSPISGHKSVSWYQQVLGQGPQFIFQYYEKEERGRGNFPDRFSARQFPNYSSELNVNALLLGDSALYLCASSQTSTGPGSLSPLHFGNGTRLTVT.

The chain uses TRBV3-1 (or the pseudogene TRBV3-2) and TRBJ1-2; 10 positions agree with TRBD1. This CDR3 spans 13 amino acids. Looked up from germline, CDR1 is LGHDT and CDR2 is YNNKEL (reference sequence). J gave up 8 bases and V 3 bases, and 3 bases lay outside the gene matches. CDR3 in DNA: TGTGCCAGCAGCCAGGGACAGGGGAACGGCTACACCTTC. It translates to CASSQGQGNGYTF.

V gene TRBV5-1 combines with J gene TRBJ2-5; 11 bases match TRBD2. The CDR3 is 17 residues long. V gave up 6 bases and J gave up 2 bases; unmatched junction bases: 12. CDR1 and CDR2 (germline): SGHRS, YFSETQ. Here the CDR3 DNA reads TGCGCCAGCACCGACTTGGGTCGACTAGCGGGGCAAGAGACCCAGTACTTC. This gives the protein CASTDLGRLAGQETQYF.

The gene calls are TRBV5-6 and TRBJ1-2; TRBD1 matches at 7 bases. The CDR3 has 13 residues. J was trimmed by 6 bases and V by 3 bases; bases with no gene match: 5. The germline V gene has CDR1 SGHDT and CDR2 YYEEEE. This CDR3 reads CASSSTGVHGYTF. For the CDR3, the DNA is TGTGCCAGCAGCTCAACAGGGGTTCATGGCTACACCTTC.

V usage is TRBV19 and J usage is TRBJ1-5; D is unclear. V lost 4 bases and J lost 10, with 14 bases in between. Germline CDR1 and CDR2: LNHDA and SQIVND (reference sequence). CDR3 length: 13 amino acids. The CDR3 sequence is CASSTSGDKPQHF. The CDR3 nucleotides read TGTGCCAGTAGTACGAGCGGTGACAAACCCCAGCATTTT.

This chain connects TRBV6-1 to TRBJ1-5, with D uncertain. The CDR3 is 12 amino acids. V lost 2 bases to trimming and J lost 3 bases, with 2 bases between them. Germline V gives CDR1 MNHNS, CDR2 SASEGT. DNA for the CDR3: TGTGCCAGCAGTGAACACAATCAGCCCCAGCATTTT. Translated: CASSEHNQPQHF.

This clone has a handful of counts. Here the CDR3 DNA reads TGTGCCAGCCACATGACAGGGAACACTGAAGCTTTCTTT. Translating gives CASHMTGNTEAFF. The gene calls are TRBV6-5 and TRBJ1-1, with a tentative D call TRBD1 (6 bases). CDR3 length: 13 residues. In germline, CDR1 is MNHEY, CDR2 SVGAGI. Trimming cost V 8 bases and J 1 base, with 11 bases left between them.

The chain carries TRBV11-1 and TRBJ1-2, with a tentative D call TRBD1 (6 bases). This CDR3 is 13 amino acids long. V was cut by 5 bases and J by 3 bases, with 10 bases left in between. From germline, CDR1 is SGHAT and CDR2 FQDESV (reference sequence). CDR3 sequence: CASSPHRDYGYTF. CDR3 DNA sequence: TGTGCCAGCAGCCCCCACAGGGACTATGGCTACACCTTC.

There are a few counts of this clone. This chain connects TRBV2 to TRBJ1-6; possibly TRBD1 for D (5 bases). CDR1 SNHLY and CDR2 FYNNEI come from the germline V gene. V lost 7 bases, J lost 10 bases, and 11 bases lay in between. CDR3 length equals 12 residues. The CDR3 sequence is CASIGGRSPLHF. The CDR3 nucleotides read TGTGCCAGCATTGGGGGGAGGTCACCCCTCCACTTT.

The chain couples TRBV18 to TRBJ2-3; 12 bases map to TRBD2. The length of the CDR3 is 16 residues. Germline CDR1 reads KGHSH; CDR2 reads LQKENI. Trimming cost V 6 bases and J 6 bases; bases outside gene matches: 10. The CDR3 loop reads CASSQSSGGALDTQYF. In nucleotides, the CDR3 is TGTGCCAGCTCGCAATCTAGCGGGGGGGCCTTGGATACGCAGTATTTT.

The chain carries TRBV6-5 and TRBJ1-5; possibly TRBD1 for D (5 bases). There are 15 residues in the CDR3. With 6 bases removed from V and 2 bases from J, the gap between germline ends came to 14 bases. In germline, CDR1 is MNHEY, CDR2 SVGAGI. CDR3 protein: CASSPVSGGNQPQHF. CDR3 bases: TGTGCCAGCAGCCCAGTATCGGGGGGCAATCAGCCCCAGCATTTT.

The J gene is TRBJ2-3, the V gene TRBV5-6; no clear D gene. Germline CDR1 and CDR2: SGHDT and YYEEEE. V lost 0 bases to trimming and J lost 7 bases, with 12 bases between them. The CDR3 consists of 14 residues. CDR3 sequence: CASSLGQVGNTQYF. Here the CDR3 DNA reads TGTGCCAGCAGCTTGGGGCAGGTGGGCAATACGCAGTATTTT.

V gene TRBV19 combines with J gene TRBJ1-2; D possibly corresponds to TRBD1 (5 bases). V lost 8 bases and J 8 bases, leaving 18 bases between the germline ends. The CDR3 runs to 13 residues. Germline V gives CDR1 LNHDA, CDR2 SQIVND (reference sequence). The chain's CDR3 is CASSPGVVRGYTF. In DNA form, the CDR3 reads TGTGCCAGTTCTCCGGGGGTGGTACGGGGCTACACCTTC.

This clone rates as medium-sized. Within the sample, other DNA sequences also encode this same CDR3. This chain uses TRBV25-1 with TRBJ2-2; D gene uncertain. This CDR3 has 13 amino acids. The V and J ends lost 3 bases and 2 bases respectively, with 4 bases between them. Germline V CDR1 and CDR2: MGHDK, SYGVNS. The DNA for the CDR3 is TGTGCCAGCAGTGACAGAAACACCGGGGAGCTGTTTTTT. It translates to CASSDRNTGELFF.